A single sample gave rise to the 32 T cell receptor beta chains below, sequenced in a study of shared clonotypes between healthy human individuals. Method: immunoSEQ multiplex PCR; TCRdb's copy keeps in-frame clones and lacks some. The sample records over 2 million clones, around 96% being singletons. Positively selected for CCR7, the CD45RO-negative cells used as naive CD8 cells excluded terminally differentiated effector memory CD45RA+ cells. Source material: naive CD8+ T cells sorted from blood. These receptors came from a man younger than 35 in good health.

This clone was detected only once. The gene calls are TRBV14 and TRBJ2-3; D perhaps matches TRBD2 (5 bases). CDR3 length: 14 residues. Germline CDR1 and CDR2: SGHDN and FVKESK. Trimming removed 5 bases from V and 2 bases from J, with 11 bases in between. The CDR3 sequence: CASSAGVPTDTQYF. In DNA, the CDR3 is TGTGCCAGCAGCGCCGGGGTCCCCACAGATACGCAGTATTTT.

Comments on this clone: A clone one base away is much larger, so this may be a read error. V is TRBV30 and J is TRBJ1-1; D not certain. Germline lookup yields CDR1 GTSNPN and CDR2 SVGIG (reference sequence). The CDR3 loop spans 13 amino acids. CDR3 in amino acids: CSWSQTLNTEAFF. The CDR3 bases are TGTTCCTGGAGTCAAACACTGAACACTGAAGCTTTCTTT.

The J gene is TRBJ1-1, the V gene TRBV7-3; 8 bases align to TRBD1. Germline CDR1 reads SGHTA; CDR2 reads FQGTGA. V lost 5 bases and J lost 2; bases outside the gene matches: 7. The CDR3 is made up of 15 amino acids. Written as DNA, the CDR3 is TGTGCCAGCAGCGTCAATGGACAGGGAAACACTGAAGCTTTCTTT. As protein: CASSVNGQGNTEAFF. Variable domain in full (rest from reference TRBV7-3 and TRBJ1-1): GAGVSQTPSNKVTEKGKYVELRCDPISGHTALYWYRQSLGQGPEFLIYFQGTGAADDSGLPNDRFFAVRPEGSVSTLKIQRTERGDSAVYLCASSVNGQGNTEAFFGQGTRLTVV.

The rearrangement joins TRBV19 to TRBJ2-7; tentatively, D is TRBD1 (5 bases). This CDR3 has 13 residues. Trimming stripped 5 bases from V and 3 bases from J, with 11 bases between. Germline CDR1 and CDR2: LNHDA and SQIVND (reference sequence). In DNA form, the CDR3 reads TGTGCCAGTAGTCTATCAGGGATCTACGAGCAGTACTTC. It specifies CASSLSGIYEQYF.

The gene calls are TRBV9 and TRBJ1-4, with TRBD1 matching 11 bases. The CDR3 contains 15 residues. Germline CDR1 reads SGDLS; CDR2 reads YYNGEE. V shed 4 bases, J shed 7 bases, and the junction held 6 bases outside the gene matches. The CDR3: CASSLRDRGIEKLFF. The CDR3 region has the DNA TGTGCCAGCAGCCTCCGGGACAGGGGGATTGAAAAACTGTTTTTT.

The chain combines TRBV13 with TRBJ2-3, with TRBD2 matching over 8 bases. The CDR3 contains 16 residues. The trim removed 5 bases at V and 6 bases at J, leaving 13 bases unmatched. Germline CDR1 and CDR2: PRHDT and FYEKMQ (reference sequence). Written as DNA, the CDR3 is TGTGCCAGCAGCCCAACCACGGGAGGGAGATTTGATACGCAGTATTTT. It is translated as CASSPTTGGRFDTQYF.

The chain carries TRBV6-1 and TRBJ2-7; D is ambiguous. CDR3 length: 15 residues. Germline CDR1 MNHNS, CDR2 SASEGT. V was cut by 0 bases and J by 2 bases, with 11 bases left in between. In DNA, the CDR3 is TGTGCCAGCAGTGAAGCCCCTCATGCTACCTACGAGCAGTACTTC. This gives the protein CASSEAPHATYEQYF.

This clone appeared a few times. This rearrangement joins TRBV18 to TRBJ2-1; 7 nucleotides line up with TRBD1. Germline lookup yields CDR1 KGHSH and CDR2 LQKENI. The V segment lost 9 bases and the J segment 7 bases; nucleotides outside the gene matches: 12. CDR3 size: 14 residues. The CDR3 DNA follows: TGTGCCAGTTCATCGACAGGGTCGGGTAATGAGCAGTTCTTC. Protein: CASSSTGSGNEQFF. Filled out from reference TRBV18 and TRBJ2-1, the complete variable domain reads NAGVMQNPRHLVRRRGQEARLRCSPMKGHSHVYWYRQLPEEGLKFMVYLQKENIIDESGMPKERFSAEFPKEGPSILRIQQVVRGDSAAYFCASSSTGSGNEQFFGPGTRLTVL.

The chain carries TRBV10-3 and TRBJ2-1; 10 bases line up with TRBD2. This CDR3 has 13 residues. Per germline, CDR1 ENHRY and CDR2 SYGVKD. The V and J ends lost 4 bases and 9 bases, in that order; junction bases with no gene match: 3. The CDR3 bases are TGTGCCATCAGTGTGAAGCGGGAGGGTGAGCAGTTCTTC. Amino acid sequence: CAISVKREGEQFF.

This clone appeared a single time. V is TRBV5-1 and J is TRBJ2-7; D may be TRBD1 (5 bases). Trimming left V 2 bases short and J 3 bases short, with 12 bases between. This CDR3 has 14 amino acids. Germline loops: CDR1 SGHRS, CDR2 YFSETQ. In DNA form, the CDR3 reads TGCGCCAGCAGCTTCAGGGCCGAGAACTACGAGCAGTACTTC. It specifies CASSFRAENYEQYF.

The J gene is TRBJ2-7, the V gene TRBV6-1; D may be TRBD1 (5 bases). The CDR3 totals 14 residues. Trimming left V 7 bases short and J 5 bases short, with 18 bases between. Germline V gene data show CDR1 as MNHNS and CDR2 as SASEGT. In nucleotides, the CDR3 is TGTGCCAGCACCCAACCGGACCTGGGGCACGAGCAGTACTTC. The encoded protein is CASTQPDLGHEQYF.

This chain's CDR3 is CASSLGAGGPEAFF. The CDR3 region has the DNA TGTGCCAGCAGTCTAGGGGCGGGAGGCCCTGAAGCTTTCTTT. This rearrangement joins TRBV7-8 to TRBJ1-1; tentative D call: TRBD1 (5 bases). V gave up 6 bases and J gave up 6 bases, with 17 bases separating them. CDR3 size: 14 residues. Germline V gene lookup returns CDR1 SGHVS and CDR2 FQNEAQ.

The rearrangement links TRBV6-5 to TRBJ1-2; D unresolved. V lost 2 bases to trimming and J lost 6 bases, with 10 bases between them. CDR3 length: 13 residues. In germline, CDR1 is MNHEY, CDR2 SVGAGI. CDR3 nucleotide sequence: TGTGCCAGCAGTTACACAGCGATAGATGGCTACACCTTC. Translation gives CASSYTAIDGYTF.

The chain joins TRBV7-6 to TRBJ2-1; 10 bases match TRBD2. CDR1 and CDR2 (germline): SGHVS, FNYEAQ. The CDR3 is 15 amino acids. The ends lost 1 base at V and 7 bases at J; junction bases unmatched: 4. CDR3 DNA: TGTGCCAGCAGCTTAGAGGGTAGCGGGGGGAATGAGCAGTTCTTC. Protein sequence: CASSLEGSGGNEQFF.

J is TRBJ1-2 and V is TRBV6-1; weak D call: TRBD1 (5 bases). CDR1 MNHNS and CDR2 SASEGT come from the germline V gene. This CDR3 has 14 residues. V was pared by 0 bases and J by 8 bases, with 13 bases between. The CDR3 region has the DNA TGTGCCAGCAGTGAAGCCGGGACCTCGGGAGGCTACACCTTC. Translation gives CASSEAGTSGGYTF.

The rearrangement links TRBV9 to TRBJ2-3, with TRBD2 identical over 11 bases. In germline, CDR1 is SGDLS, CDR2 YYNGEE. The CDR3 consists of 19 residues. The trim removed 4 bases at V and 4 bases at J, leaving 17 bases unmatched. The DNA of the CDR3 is TGTGCCAGCAGCCACCCGAGTGGGGTAGCGGGGGGGCCAGCAGATACGCAGTATTTT. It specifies CASSHPSGVAGGPADTQYF.

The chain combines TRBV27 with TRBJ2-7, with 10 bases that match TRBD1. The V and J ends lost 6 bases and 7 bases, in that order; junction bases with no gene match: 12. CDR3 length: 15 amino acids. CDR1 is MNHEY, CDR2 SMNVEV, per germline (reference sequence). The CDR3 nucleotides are TGTGCCAGCAGGGGAACCGGGACAGGGGAGAAAGAGCAGTACTTC. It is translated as CASRGTGTGEKEQYF.

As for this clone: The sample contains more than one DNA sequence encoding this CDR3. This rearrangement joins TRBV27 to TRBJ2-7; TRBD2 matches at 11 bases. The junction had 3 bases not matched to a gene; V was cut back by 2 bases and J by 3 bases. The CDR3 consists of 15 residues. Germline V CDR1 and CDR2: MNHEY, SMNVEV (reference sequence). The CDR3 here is CASSLGLAGGYEQYF. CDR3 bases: TGTGCCAGCAGTTTAGGACTAGCGGGTGGCTACGAGCAGTACTTC.

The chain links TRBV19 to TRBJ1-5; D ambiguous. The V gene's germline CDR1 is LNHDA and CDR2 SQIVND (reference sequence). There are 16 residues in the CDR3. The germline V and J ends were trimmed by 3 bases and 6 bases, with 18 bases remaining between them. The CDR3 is CASSMSGGILVQPQHF. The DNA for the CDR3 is TGTGCCAGTAGTATGAGCGGAGGGATTTTGGTTCAGCCCCAGCATTTT.

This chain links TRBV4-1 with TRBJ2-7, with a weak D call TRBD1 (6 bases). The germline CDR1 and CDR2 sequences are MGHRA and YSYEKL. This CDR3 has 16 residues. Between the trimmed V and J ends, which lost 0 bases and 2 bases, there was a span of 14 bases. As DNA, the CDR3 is TGCGCCAGCAGCCAAGATTGGGGACAACTAGCCTACGAGCAGTACTTC. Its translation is CASSQDWGQLAYEQYF.

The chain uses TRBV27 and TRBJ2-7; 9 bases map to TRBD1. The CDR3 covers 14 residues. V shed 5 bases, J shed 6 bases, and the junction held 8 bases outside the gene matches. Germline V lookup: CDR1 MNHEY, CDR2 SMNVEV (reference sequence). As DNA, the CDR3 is TGTGCCAGCAGTGTCCGGGACAGGGTCACCGAGCAGTACTTC. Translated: CASSVRDRVTEQYF.

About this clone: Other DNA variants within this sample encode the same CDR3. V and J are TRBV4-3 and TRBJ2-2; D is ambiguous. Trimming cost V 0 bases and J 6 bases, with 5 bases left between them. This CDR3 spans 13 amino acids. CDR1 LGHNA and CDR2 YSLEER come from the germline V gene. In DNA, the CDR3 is TGCGCCAGCAGCCAAGATACACCCGGGGAGCTGTTTTTT. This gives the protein CASSQDTPGELFF.

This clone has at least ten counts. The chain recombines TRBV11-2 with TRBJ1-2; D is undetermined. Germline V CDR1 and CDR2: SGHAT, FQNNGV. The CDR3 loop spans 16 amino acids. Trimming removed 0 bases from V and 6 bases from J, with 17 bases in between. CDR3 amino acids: CASSLDLGGGADGYTF. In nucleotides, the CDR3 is TGTGCCAGCAGCTTAGACCTCGGTGGTGGAGCTGATGGCTACACCTTC.

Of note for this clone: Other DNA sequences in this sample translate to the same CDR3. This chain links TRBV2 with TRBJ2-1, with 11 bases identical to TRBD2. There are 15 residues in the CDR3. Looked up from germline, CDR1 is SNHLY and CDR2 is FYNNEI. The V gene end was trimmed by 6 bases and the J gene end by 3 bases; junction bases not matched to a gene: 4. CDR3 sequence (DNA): TGTGCCAGCAGACCGGGACTAGCGGACTACAATGAGCAGTTCTTC. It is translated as CASRPGLADYNEQFF.

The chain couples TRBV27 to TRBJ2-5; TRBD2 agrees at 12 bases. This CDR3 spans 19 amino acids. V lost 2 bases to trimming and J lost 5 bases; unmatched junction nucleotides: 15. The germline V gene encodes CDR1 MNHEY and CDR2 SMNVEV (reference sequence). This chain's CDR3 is CASSLISLAGGPSLETQYF. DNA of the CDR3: TGTGCCAGCAGTTTAATTTCTCTAGCGGGGGGGCCATCATTGGAGACCCAGTACTTC.

The CDR3 is CASRDPRTGTNTEAFF. CDR3 in DNA: TGTGCCAGCAGGGACCCCAGGACAGGGACAAACACTGAAGCTTTCTTT. The chain couples TRBV27 to TRBJ1-1, with TRBD1 identical over 8 bases. CDR1 is MNHEY and CDR2 is SMNVEV in the germline V gene (reference sequence). CDR3 length: 16 residues. The J segment lost 2 bases and the V segment lost 6 bases, leaving 11 bases of the junction unmatched.

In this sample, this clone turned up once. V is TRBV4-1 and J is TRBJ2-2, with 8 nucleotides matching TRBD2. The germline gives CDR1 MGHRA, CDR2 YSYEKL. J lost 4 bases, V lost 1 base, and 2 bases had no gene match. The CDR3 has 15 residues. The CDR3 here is CASSQAGLATGELFF. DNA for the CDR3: TGCGCCAGCAGCCAAGCTGGACTAGCCACCGGGGAGCTGTTTTTT.

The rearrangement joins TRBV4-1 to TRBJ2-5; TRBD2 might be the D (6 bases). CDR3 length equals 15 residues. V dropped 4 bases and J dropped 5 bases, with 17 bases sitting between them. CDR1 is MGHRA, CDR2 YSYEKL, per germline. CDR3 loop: CASSRIRRAEETQYF. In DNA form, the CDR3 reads TGCGCCAGCAGCCGGATTAGGAGGGCGGAGGAGACCCAGTACTTC.

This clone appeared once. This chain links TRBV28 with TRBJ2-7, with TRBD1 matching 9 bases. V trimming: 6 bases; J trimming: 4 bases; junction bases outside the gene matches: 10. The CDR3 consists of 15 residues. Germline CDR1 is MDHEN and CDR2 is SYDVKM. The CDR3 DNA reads TGTGCCAGCAGACCAACCGGGACAGGGATTTACGAGCAGTACTTC. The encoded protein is CASRPTGTGIYEQYF.

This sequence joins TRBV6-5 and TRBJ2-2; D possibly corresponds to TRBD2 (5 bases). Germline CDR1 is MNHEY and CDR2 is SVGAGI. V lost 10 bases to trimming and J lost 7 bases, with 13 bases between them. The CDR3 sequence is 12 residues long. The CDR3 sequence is CANNRAGGELFF. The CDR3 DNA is TGTGCCAACAACCGGGCGGGCGGGGAGCTGTTTTTT.

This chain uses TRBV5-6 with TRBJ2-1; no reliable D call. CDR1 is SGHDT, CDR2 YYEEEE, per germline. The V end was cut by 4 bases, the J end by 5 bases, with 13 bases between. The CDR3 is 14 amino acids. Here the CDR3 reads CASSPLGLDNEQFF. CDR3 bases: TGTGCCAGCAGCCCCCTGGGCCTCGACAATGAGCAGTTCTTC.

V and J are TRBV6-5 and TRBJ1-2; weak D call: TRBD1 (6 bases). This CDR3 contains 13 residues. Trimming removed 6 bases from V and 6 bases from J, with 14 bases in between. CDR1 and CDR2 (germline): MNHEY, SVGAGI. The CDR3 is CASRHTGSDGYTF. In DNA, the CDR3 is TGTGCCAGCAGACATACAGGGTCAGATGGCTACACCTTC.